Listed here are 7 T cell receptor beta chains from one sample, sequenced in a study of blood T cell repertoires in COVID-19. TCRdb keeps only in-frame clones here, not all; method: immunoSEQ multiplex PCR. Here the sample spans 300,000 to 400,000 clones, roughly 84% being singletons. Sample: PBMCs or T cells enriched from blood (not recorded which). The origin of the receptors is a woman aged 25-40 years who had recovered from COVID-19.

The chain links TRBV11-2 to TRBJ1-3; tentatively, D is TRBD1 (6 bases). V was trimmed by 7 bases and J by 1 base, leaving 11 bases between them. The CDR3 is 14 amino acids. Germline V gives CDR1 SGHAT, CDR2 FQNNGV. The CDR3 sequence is CASTEGGSGNTIYF. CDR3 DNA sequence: TGTGCCAGCACCGAAGGGGGATCTGGAAACACCATATATTTT.

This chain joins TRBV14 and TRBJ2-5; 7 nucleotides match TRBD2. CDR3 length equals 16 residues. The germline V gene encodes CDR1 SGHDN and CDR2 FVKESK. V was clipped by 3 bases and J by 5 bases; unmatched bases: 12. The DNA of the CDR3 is TGTGCCAGCAGCCACCCCCGGGAGGTATGGGGGGAGACCCAGTACTTC. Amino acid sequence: CASSHPREVWGETQYF.

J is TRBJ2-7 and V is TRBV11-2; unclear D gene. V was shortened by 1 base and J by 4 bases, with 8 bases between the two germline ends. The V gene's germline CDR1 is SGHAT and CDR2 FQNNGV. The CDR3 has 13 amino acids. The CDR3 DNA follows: TGTGCCAGCAGCTTAGGTCAGAGGTACGAGCAGTACTTC. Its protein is CASSLGQRYEQYF.

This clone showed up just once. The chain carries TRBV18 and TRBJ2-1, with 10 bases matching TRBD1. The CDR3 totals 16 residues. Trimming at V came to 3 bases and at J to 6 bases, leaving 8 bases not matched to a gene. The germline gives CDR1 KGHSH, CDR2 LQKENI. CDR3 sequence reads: CASSPLGQGLGNEQFF. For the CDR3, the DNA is TGTGCCAGCTCACCTCTGGGACAGGGGTTGGGCAATGAGCAGTTCTTC.

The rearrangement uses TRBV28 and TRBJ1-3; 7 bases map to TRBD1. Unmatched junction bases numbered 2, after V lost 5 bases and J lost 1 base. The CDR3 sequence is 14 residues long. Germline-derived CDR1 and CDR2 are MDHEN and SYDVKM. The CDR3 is CASSMTGSGNTIYF. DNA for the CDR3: TGTGCCAGCAGTATGACAGGGTCTGGAAACACCATATATTTT.

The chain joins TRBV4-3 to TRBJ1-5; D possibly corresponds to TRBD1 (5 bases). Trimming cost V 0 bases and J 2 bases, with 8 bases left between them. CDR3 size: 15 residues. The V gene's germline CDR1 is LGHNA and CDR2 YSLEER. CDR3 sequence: CASSQDPGGNQPQHF. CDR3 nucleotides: TGCGCCAGCAGCCAAGATCCGGGGGGCAATCAGCCCCAGCATTTT.

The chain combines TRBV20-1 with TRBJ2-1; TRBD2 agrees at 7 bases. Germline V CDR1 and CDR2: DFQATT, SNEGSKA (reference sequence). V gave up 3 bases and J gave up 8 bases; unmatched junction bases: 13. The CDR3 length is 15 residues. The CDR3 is CSASERGVLVDEQFF. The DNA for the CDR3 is TGCAGTGCTAGTGAACGGGGGGTCCTCGTCGATGAGCAGTTCTTC.